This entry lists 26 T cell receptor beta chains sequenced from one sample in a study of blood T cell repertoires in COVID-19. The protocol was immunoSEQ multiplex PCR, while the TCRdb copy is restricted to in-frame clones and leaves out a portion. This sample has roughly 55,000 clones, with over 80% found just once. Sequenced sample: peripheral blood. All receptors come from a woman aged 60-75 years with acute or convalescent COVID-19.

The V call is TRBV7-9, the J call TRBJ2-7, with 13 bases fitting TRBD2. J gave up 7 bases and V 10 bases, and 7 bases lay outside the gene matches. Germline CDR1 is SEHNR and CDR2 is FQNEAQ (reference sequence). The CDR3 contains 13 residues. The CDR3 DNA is TGTGCCACCTCACTAGCGGGAGGGAGTGAGCAGTACTTC. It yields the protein CATSLAGGSEQYF.

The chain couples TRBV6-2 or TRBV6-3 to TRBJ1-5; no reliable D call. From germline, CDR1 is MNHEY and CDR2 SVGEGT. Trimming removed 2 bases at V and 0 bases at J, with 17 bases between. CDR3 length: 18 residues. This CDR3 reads CASSYQLSRGASNQPQHF. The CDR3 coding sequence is TGTGCCAGCAGTTACCAGCTCTCGCGTGGAGCTAGCAATCAGCCCCAGCATTTT.

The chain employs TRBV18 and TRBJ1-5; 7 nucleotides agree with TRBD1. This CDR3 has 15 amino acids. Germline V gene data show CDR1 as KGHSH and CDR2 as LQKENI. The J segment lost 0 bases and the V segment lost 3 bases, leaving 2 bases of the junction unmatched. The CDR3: CASSPDRDSNQPQHF. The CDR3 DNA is TGTGCCAGCTCACCCGACAGGGATAGCAATCAGCCCCAGCATTTT.

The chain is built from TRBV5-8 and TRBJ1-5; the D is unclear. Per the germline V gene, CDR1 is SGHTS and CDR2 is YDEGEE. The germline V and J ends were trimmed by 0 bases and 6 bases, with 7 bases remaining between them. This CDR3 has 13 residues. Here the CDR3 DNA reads TGTGCCAGCAGCTTGGCCGTGAGTCAGCCCCAGCATTTT. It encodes CASSLAVSQPQHF.

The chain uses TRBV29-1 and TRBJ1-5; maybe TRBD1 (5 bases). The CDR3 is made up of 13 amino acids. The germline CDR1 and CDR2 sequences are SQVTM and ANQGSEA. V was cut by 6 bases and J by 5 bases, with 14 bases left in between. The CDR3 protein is CSVGTSTYQPQHF. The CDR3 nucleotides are TGCAGCGTGGGGACTTCTACCTATCAGCCCCAGCATTTT.

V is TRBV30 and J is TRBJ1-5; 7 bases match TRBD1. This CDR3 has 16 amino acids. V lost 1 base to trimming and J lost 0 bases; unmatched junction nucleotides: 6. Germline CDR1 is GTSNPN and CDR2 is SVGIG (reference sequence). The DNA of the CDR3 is TGTGCCTGGAGTGGACAGGGCCTTCGTAGCAATCAGCCCCAGCATTTT. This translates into CAWSGQGLRSNQPQHF.

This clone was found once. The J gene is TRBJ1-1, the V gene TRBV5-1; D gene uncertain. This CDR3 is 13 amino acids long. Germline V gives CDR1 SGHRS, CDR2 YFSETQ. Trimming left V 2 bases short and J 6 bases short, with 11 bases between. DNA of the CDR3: TGCGCCAGCAGCTTTAAAGAGGGTGCTGAAGCTTTCTTT. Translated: CASSFKEGAEAFF. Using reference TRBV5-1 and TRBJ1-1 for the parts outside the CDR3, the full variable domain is KAGVTQTPRYLIKTRGQQVTLSCSPISGHRSVSWYQQTPGQGLQFLFEYFSETQRNKGNFPGRFSGRQFSNSRSEMNVSTLELGDSALYLCASSFKEGAEAFFGQGTRLTVV.

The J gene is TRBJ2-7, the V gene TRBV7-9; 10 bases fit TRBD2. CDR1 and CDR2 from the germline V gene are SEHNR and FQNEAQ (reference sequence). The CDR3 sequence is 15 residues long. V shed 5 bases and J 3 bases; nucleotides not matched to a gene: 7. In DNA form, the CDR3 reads TGTGCCAGCAGCCAAAAAGCGGGAGGGTTCTACGAGCAGTACTTC. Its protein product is CASSQKAGGFYEQYF.

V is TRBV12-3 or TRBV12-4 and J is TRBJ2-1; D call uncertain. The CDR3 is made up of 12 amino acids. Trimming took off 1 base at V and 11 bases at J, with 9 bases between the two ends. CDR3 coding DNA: TGTGCCAGCAGTTTAGGGATGAGGAAGCAGTTCTTC. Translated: CASSLGMRKQFF.

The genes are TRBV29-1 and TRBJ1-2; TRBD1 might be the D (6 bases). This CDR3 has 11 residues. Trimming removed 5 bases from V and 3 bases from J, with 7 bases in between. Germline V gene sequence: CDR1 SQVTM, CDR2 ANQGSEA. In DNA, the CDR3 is TGCAGCGTTCGACAGGACTATGGCTACACCTTC. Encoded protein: CSVRQDYGYTF.

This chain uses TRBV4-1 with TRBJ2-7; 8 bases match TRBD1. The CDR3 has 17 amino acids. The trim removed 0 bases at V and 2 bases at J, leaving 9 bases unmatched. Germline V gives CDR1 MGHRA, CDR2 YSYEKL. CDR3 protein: CASSQDTPTGVAYEQYF. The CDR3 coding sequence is TGCGCCAGCAGCCAAGATACACCGACAGGGGTGGCCTACGAGCAGTACTTC.

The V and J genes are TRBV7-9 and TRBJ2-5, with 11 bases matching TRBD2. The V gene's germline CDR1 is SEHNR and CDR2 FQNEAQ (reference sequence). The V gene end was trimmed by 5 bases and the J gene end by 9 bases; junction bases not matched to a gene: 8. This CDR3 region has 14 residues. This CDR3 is CASSRTSGYVAQYF. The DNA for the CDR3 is TGTGCCAGCAGCAGGACTAGCGGGTATGTGGCCCAGTACTTC.

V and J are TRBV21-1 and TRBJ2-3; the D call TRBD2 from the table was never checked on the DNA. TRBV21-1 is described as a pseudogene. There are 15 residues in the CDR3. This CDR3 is CASSKEREKTDTQYF. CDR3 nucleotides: TGTGCCAGCAGCAAAGAAAGGGAGAAAACAGATACGCAGTATTTT.

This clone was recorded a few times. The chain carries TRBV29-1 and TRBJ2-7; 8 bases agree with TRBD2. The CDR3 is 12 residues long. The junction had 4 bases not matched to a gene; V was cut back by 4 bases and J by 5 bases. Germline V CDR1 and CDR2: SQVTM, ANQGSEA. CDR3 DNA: TGCAGCGTTGTACGGACTAGCAACGAGCAGTACTTC. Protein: CSVVRTSNEQYF.

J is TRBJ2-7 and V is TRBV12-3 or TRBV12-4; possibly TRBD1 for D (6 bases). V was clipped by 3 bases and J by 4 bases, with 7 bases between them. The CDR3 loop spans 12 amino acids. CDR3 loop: CASSFGQYEQYF. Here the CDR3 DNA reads TGTGCCAGCAGTTTCGGACAGTACGAGCAGTACTTC.

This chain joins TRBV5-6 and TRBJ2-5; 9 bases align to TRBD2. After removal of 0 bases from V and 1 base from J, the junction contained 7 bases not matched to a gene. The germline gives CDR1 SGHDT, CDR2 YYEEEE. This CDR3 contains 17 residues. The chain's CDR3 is CASSLAVLAGTQETQYF. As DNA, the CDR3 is TGTGCCAGCAGCTTGGCCGTCCTAGCGGGGACCCAAGAGACCCAGTACTTC.

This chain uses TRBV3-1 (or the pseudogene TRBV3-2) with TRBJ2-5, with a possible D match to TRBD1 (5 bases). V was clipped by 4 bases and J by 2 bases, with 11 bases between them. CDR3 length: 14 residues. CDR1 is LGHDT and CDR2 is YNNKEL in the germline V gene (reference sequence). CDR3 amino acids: CASSLQEMQETQYF. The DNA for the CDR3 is TGTGCCAGCAGCCTACAGGAGATGCAAGAGACCCAGTACTTC.

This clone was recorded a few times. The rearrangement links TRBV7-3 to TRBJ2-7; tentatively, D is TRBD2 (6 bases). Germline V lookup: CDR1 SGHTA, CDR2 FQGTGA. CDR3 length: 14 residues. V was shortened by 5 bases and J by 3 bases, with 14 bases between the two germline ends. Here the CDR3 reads CASSTNAGNYEQYF. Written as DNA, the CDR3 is TGTGCCAGCAGCACCAACGCGGGGAACTACGAGCAGTACTTC.

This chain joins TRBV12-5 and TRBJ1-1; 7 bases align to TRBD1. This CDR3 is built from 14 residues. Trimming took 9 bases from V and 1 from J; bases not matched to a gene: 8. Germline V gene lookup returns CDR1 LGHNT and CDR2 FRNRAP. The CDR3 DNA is TGTGCTAGCCTACCGAGGGGGCGGAACACTGAAGCTTTCTTT. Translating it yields CASLPRGRNTEAFF.

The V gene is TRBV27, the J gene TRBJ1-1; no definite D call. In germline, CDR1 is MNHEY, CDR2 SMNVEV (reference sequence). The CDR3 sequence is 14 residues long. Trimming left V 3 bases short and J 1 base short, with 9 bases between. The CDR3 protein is CASSFIAGNTEAFF. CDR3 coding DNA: TGTGCCAGCAGTTTTATTGCGGGGAACACTGAAGCTTTCTTT.

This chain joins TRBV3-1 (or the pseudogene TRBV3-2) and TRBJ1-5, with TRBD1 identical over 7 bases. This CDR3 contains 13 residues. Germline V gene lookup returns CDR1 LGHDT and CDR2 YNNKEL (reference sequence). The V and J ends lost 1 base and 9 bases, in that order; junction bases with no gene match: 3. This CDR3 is CASSQGQGVPQHF. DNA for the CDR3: TGTGCCAGCAGCCAAGGACAGGGTGTGCCCCAGCATTTT.

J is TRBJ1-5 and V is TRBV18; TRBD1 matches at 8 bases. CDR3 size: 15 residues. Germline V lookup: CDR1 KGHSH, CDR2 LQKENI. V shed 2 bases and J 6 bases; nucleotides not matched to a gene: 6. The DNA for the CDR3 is TGTGCCAGCTCACCAGTTGCAGGGGGCGTTCAGCCCCAGCATTTT. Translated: CASSPVAGGVQPQHF.

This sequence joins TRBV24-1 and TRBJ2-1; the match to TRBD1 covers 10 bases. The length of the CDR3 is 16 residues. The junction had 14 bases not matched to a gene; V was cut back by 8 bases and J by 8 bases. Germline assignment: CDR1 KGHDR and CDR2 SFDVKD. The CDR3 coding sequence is TGTGCCACCACGTTTTCTTCCGGGACAGGGGTCCATGAGCAGTTCTTC. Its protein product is CATTFSSGTGVHEQFF.

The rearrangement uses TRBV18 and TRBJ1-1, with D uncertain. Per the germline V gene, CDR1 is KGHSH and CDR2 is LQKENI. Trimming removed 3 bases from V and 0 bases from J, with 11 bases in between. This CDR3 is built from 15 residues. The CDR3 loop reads CASSPPQPMNTEAFF. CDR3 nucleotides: TGTGCCAGCTCACCGCCACAGCCCATGAACACTGAAGCTTTCTTT.

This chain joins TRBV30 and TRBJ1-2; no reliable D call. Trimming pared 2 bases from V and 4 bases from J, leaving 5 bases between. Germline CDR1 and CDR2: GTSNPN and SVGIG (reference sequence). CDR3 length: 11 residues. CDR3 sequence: CAWSRGYGYTF. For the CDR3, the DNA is TGTGCCTGGAGTAGAGGCTATGGCTACACCTTC.

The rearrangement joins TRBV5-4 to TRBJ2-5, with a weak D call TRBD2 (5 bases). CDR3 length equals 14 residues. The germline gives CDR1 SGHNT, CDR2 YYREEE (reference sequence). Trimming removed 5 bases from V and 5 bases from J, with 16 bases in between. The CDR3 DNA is TGTGCCAGCAGATCAGACTACGCCGGGGAGACCCAGTACTTC. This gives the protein CASRSDYAGETQYF.